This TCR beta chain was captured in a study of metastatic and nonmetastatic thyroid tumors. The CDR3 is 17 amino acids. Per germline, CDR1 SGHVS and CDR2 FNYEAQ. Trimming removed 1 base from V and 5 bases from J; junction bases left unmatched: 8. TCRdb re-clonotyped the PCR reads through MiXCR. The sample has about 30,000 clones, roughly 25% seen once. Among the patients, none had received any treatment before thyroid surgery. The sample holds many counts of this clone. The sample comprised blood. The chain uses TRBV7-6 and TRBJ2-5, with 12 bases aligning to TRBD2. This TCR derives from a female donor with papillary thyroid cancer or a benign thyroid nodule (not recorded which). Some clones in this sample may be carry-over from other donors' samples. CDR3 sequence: CASSLGALAGGPETQYF. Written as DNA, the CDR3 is TGTGCCAGCAGCTTAGGAGCCCTAGCGGGAGGGCCTGAGACCCAGTACTTC.